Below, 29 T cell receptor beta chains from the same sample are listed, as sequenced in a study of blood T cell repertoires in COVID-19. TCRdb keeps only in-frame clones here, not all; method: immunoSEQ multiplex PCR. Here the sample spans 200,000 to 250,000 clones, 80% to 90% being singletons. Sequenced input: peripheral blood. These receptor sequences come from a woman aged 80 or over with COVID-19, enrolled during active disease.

This CDR3 is CASSGVRQPQHF. CDR3 bases: TGTGCCAGTAGTGGTGTACGGCAGCCCCAGCATTTT. The chain recombines TRBV19 with TRBJ1-5; unclear D gene. This CDR3 comprises 12 residues. V was shortened by 5 bases and J by 7 bases, with 9 bases between the two germline ends. Germline loops: CDR1 LNHDA, CDR2 SQIVND (reference sequence).

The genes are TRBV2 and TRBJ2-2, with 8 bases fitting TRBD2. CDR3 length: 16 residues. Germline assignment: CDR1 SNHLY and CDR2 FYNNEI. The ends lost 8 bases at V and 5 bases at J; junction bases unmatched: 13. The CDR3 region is CASQSGGMGGTGELFF. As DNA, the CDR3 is TGTGCCAGCCAAAGCGGGGGAATGGGAGGAACCGGGGAGCTGTTTTTT.

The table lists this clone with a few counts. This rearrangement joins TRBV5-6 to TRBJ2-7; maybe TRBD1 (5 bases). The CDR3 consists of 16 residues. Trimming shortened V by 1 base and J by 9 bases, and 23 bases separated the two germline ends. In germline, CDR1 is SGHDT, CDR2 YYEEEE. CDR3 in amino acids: CASSLTQDEKRRLQYF. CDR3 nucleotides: TGTGCCAGCAGCTTGACACAGGACGAGAAGCGCCGCCTGCAGTACTTC.

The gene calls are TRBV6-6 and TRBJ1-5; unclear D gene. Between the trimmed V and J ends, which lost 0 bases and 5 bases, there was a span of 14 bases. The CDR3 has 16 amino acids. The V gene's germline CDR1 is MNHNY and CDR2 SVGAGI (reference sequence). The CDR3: CASSYSIPLADQPQHF. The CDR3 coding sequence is TGTGCCAGCAGTTACTCGATCCCCTTAGCGGATCAGCCCCAGCATTTT.

CDR3 nucleotides: TGTGCCTGGAGCACAGGGAACTATGGCTACACCTTC. Translating gives CAWSTGNYGYTF. The V and J genes are TRBV30 and TRBJ1-2, with D possibly TRBD1 on 6 matching bases. Trimming left V 3 bases short and J 2 bases short, with 7 bases between. The CDR3 contains 12 residues. CDR1 GTSNPN and CDR2 SVGIG come from the germline V gene (reference sequence). The full variable domain, in which reference TRBV30 and TRBJ1-2 provide the parts outside the CDR3, is SQTIHQWPATLVQPVGSPLSLECTVEGTSNPNLYWYRQAAGRGLQLLFYSVGIGQISSEVPQNLSASRPQDRQFILSSKKLLLSDSGFYLCAWSTGNYGYTFGSGTRLTVV.

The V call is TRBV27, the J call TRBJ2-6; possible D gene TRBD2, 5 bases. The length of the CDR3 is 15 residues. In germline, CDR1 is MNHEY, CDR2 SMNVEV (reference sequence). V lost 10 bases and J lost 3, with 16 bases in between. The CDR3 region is CATRGIGVGANVLTF. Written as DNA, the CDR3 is TGTGCCACCCGAGGCATCGGGGTTGGGGCCAACGTCCTGACTTTC.

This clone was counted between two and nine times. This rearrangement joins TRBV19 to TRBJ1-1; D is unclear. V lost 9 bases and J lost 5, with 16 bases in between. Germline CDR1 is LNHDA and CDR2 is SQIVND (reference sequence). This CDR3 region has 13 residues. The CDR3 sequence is CASQSRGGTEAFF. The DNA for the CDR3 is TGTGCCAGCCAGTCGCGAGGCGGGACTGAAGCTTTCTTT.

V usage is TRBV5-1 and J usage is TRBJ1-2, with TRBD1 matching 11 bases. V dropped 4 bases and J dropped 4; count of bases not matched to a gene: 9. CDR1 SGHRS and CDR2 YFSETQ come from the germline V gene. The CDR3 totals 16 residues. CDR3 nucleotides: TGCGCCAGCAGCCCGGGACAGGGGGGTCGGGCCTATGGCTACACCTTC. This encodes CASSPGQGGRAYGYTF.

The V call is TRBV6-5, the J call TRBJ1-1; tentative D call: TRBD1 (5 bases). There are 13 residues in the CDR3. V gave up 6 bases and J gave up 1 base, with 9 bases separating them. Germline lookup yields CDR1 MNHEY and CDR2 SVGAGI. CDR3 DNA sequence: TGTGCCAGCAGACGGGGGTCGAACACTGAAGCTTTCTTT. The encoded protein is CASRRGSNTEAFF.

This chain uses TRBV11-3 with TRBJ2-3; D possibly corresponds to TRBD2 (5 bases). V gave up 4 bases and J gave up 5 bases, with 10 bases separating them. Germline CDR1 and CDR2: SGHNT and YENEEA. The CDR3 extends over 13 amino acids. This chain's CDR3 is CASSSRTEDTQYF. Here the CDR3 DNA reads TGTGCCAGCAGCTCTCGGACTGAAGATACGCAGTATTTT.

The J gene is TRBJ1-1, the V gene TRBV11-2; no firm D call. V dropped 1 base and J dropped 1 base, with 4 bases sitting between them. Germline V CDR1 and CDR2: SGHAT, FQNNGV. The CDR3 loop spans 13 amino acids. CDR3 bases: TGTGCCAGCAGCTTAGGGAGGAACACTGAAGCTTTCTTT. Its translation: CASSLGRNTEAFF.

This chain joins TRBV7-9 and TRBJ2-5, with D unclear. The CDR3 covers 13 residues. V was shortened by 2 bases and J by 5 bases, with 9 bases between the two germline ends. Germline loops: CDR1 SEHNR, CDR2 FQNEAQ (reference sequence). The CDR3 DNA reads TGTGCCAGCAGCTTATCGGGTGGGGAGACCCAGTACTTC. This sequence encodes CASSLSGGETQYF.

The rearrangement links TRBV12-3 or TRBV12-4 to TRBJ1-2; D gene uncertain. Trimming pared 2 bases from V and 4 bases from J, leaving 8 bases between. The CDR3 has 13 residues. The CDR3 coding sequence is TGTGCCAGCAGTTTACCGGGATTCTATGGCTACACCTTC. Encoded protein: CASSLPGFYGYTF.

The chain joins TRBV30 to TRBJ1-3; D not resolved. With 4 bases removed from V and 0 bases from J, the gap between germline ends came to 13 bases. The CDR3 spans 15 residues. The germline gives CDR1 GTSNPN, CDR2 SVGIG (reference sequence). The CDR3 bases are TGTGCCTGGAACACCGCCGGGAGCTCTGGAAACACCATATATTTT. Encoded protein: CAWNTAGSSGNTIYF.

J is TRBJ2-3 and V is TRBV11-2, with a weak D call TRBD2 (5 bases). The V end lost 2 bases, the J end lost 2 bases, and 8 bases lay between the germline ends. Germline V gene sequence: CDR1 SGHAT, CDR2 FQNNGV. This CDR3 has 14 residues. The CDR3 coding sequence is TGTGCCAGCAGCTTAAAGGACTTCACAGATACGCAGTATTTT. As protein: CASSLKDFTDTQYF.

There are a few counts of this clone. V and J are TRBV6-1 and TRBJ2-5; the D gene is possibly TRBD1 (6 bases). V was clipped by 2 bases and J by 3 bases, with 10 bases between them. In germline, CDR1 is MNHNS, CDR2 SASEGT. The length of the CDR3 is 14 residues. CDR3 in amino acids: CASSEKWTEETQYF. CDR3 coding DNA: TGTGCCAGCAGTGAAAAATGGACAGAAGAGACCCAGTACTTC.

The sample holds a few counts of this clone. The CDR3 DNA sequence: TGTGCCAGCAGCCAAGAAGGGGGACTAGCGGGATTCAATGAGCAGTTCTTC. Residues: CASSQEGGLAGFNEQFF. The J gene is TRBJ2-1, the V gene TRBV4-2, with 13 bases identical to TRBD2. The CDR3 contains 17 residues. Trimming took 0 bases from V and 6 from J; bases not matched to a gene: 5. The germline V gene has CDR1 LGHNA and CDR2 YNFKEQ.

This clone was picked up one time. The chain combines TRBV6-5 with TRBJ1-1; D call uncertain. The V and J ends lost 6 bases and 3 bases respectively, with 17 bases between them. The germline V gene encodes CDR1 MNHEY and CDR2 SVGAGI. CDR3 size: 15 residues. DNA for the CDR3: TGTGCCAGCAGAACACGCGGGCGTGACGACACTGAAGCTTTCTTT. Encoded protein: CASRTRGRDDTEAFF.

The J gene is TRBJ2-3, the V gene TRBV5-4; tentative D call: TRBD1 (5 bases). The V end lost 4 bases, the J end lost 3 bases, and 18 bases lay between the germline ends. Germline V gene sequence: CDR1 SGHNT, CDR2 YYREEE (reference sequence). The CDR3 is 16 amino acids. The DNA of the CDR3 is TGTGCCAGCAGCCCGCCGTGGGCAGGGAAGACAGATACGCAGTATTTT. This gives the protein CASSPPWAGKTDTQYF.

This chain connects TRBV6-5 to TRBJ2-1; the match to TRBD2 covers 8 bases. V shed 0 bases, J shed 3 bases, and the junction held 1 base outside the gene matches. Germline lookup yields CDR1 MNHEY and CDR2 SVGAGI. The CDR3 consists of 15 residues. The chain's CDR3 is CASSYSGTSYNEQFF. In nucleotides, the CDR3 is TGTGCCAGCAGTTACTCGGGGACTAGCTACAATGAGCAGTTCTTC.

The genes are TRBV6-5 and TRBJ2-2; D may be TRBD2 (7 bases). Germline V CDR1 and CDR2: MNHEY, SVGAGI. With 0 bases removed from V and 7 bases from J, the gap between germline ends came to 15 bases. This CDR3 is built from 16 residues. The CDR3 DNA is TGTGCCAGCAGTTACTCGACCGGCGGGGGCGACGGGGAGCTGTTTTTT. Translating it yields CASSYSTGGGDGELFF.

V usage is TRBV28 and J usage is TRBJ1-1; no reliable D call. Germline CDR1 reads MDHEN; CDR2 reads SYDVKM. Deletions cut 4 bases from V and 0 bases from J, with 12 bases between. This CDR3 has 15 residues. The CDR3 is CASSSEEGVNTEAFF. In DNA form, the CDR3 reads TGTGCCAGCAGTTCGGAAGAGGGAGTGAACACTGAAGCTTTCTTT.

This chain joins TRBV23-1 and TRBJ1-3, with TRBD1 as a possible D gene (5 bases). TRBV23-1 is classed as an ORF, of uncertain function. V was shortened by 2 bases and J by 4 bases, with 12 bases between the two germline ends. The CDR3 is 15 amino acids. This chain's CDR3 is CASSQPTVRGNTIYF. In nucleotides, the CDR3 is TGCGCCAGCAGTCAACCGACAGTGAGGGGAAACACCATATATTTT.

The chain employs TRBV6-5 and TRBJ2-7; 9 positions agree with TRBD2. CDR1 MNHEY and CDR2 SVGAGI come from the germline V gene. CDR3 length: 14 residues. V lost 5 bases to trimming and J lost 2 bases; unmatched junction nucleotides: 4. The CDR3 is CASSKLAGAYEQYF. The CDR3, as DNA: TGTGCCAGCAGTAAATTAGCGGGAGCCTACGAGCAGTACTTC.

In DNA form, the CDR3 reads TGTGCCAGCAGCCTAACAGATACGCAGTATTTT. Translation: CASSLTDTQYF. The chain uses TRBV7-2 and TRBJ2-3, with D unresolved. Trimming pared 5 bases from V and 3 bases from J, leaving 3 bases between. The CDR3 extends over 11 amino acids. CDR1 is SGHTA and CDR2 is FQGNSA in the germline V gene.

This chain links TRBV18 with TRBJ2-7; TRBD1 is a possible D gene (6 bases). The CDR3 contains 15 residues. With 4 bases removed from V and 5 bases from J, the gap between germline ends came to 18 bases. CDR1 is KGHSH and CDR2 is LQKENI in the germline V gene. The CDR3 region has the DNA TGTGCCAGCTCACTCTCACAGGGTGGAGGCGACGAGCAGTACTTC. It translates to CASSLSQGGGDEQYF.

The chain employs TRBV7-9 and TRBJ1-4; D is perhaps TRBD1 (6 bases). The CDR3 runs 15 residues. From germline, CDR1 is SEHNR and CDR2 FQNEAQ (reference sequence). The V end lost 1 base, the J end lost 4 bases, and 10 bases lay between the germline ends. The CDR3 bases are TGTGCCAGCAGCTTAGAACAGGGAAGTAATGAAAAACTGTTTTTT. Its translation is CASSLEQGSNEKLFF. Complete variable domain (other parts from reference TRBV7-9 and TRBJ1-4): DTGVSQNPRHKITKRGQNVTFRCDPISEHNRLYWYRQTLGQGPEFLTYFQNEAQLEKSRLLSDRFSAERPKGSFSTLEIQRTEQGDSAMYLCASSLEQGSNEKLFFGSGTQLSVL.

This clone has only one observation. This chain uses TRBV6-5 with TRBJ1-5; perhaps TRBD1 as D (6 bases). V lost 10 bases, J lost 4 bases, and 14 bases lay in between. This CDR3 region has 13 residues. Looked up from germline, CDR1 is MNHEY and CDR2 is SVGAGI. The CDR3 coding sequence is TGTGCCATCGGGGGGGCAGGGAATCAGCCCCAGCATTTT. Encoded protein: CAIGGAGNQPQHF.

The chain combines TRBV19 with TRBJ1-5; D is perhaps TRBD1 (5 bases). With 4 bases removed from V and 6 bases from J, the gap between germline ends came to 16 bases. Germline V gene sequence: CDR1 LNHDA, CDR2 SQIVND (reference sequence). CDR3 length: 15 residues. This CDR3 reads CASSRVQGGVQPQHF. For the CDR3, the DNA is TGTGCCAGTAGTAGGGTTCAGGGAGGAGTTCAGCCCCAGCATTTT.